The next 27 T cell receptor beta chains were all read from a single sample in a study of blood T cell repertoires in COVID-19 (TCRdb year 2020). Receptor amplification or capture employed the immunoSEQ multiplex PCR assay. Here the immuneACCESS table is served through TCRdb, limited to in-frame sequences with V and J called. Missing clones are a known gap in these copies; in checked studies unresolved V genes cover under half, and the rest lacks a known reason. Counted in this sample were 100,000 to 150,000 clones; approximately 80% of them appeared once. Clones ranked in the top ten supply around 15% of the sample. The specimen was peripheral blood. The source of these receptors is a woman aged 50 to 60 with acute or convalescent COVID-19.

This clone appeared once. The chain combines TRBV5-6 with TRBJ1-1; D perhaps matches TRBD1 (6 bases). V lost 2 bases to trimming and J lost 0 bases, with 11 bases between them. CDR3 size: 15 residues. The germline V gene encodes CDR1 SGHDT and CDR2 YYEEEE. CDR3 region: CASSFRTVLNTEAFF. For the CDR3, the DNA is TGTGCCAGCAGCTTTAGGACAGTCCTGAACACTGAAGCTTTCTTT.

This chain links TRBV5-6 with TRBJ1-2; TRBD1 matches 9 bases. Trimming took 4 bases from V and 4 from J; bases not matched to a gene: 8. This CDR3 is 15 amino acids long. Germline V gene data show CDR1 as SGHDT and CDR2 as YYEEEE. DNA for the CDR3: TGTGCCAGCAGCCAACGGGACAGGGCTACCTATGGCTACACCTTC. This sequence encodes CASSQRDRATYGYTF.

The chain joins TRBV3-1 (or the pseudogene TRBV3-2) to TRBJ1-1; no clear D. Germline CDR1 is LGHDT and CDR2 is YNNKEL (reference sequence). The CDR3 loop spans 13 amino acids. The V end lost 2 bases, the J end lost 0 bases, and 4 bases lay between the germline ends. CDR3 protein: CASSQYMNTEAFF. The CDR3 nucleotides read TGTGCCAGCAGCCAATATATGAACACTGAAGCTTTCTTT.

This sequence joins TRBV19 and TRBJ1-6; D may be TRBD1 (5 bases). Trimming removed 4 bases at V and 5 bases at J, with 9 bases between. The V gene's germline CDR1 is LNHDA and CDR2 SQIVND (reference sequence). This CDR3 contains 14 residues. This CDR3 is CASSKTGDNSPLHF. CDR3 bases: TGTGCCAGTAGTAAGACGGGGGATAATTCACCCCTCCACTTT.

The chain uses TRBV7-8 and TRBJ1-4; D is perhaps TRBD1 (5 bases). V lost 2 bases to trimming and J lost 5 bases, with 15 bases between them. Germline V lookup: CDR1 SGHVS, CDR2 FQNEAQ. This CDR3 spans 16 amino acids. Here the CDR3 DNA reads TGTGCCAGCAGCTTAATACCTGGGGCATTGAATGAAAAACTGTTTTTT. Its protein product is CASSLIPGALNEKLFF.

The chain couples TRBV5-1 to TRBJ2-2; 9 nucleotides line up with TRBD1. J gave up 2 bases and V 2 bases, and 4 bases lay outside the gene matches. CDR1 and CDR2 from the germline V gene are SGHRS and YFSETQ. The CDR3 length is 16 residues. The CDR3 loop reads CASSFGTGYNTGELFF. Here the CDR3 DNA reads TGCGCCAGCAGCTTTGGGACAGGGTATAACACCGGGGAGCTGTTTTTT.

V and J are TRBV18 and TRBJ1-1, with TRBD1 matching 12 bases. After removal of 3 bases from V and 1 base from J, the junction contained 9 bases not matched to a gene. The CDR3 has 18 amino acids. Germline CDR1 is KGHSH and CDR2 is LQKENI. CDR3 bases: TGTGCCAGCTCACCCGAAACCGGGACAGGGGGCGCGAACACTGAAGCTTTCTTT. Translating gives CASSPETGTGGANTEAFF.

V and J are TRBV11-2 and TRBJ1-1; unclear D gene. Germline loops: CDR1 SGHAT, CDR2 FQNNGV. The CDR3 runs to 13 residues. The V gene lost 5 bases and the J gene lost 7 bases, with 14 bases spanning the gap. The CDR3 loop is CASSLGVGSEAFF. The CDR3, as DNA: TGTGCCAGCAGCCTTGGAGTGGGTAGTGAAGCTTTCTTT.

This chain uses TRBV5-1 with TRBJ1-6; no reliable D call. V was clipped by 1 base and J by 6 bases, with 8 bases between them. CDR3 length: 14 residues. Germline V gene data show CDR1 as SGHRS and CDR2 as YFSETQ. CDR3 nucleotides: TGCGCCAGCAGCTTGATGCGTATTAATTCACCCCTCCACTTT. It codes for CASSLMRINSPLHF.

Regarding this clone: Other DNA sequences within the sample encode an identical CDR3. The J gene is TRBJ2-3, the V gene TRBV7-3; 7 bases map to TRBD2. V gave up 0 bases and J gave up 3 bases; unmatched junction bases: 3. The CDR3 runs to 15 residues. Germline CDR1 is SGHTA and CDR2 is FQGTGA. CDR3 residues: CASSLTSGETDTQYF. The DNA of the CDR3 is TGTGCCAGCAGCTTAACCAGCGGGGAGACAGATACGCAGTATTTT.

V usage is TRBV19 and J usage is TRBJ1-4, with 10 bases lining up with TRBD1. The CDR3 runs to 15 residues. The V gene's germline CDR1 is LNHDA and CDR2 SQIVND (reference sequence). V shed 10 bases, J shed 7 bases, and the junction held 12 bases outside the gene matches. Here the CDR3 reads CATSRDRGRGEKLFF. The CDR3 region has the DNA TGTGCCACGTCCCGGGACAGGGGAAGAGGTGAAAAACTGTTTTTT.

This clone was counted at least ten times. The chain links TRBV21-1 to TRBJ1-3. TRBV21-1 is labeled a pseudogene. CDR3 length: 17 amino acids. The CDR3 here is CASSHGGDTDSGNTIYF. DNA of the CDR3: TGTGCCAGCAGCCATGGGGGGGACACGGACTCTGGAAACACCATATATTTT.

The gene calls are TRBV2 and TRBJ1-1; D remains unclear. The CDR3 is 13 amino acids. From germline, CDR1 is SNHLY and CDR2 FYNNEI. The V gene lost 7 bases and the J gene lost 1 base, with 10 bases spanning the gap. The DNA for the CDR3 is TGTGCCAGCATCAGCGATTCGAACACTGAAGCTTTCTTT. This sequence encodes CASISDSNTEAFF. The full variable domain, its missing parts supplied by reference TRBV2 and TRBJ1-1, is EPEVTQTPSHQVTQMGQEVILRCVPISNHLYFYWYRQILGQKVEFLVSFYNNEISEKSEIFDDQFSVERPDGSNFTLKIRSTKLEDSAMYFCASISDSNTEAFFGQGTRLTVV.

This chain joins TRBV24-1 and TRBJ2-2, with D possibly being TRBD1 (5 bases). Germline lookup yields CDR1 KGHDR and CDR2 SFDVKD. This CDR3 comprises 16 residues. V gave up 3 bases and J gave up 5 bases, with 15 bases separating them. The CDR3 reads CATSDNRQGLTGELFF. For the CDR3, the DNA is TGTGCCACCAGTGATAATCGTCAGGGTTTGACCGGGGAGCTGTTTTTT.

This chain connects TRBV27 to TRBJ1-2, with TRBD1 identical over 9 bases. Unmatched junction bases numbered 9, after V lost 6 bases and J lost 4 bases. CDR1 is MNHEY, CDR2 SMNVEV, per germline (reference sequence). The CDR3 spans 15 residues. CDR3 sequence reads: CASRGGQGYLYGYTF. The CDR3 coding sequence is TGTGCCAGCAGGGGGGGACAGGGATACCTCTATGGCTACACCTTC.

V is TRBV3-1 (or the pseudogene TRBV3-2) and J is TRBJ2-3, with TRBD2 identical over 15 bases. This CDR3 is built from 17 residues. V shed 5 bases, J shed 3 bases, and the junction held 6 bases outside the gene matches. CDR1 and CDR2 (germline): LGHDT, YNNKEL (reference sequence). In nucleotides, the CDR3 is TGTGCCAGCAGCGGGACTAGCGGGGGGTCAGGGACAGATACGCAGTATTTT. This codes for CASSGTSGGSGTDTQYF.

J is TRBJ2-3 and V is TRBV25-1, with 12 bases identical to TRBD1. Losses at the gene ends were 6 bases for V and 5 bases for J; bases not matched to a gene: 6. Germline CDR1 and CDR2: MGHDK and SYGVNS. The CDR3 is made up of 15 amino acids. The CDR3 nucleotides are TGTGCCAGCAGCGCCGGGACAGGGGGCGTAGATACGCAGTATTTT. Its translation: CASSAGTGGVDTQYF.

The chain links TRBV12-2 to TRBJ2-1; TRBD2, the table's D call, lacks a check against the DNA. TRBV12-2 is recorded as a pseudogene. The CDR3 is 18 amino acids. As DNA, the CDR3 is TGTGCAAGTCGCTTTTGTTTAAGGGGGACTAGCAATTACAATGAGCAGTTCTTC. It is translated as CASRFCLRGTSNYNEQFF.

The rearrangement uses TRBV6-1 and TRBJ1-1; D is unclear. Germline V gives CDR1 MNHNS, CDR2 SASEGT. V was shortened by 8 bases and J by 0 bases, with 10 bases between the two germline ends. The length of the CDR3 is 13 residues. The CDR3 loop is CASAVAMNTEAFF. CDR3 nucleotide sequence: TGTGCCAGCGCGGTGGCGATGAACACTGAAGCTTTCTTT.

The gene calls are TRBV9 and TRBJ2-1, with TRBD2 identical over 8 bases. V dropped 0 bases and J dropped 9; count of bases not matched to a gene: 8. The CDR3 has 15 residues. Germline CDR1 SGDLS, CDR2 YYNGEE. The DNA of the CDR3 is TGTGCCAGCAGCGTAGAAGGCGGGGGGCAAGGTGAGCAGTTCTTC. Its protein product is CASSVEGGGQGEQFF. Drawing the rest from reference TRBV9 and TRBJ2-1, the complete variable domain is DSGVTQTPKHLITATGQRVTLRCSPRSGDLSVYWYQQSLDQGLQFLIQYYNGEERAKGNILERFSAQQFPDLHSELNLSSLELGDSALYFCASSVEGGGQGEQFFGPGTRLTVL.

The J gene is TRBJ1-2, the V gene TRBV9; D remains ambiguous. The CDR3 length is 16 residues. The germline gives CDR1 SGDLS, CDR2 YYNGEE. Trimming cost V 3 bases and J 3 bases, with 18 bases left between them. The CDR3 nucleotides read TGTGCCAGCAGCGCTGCCCCGGCCGGCGGGTACTATGGCTACACCTTC. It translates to CASSAAPAGGYYGYTF.

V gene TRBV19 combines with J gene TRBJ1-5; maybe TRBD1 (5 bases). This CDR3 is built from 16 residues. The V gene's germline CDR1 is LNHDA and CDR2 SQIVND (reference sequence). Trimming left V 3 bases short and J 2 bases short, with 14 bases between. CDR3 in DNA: TGTGCCAGTAGTATGGTATTGTCGGGGGGCAATCAGCCCCAGCATTTT. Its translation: CASSMVLSGGNQPQHF.

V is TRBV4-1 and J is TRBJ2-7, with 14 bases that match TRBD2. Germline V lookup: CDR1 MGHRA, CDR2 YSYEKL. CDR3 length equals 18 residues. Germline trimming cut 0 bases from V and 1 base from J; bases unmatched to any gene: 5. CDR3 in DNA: TGCGCCAGCAGCCAAGATCCCGGACTAGCGGGAGGATCCTACGAGCAGTACTTC. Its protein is CASSQDPGLAGGSYEQYF.

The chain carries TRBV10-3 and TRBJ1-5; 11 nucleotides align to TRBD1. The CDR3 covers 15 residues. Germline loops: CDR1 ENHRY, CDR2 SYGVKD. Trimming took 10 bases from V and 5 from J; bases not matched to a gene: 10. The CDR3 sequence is CATRDRGYDDQPQHF. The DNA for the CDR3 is TGTGCCACCCGGGACAGGGGGTATGACGATCAGCCCCAGCATTTT.

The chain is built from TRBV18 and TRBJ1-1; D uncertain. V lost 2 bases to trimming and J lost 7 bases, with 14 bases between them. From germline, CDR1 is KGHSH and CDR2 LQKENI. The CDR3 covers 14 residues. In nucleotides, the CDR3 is TGTGCCAGCTCACCAGGATCCGGGTTGGGTGAAGCTTTCTTT. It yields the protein CASSPGSGLGEAFF. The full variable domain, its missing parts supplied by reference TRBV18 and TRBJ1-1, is NAGVMQNPRHLVRRRGQEARLRCSPMKGHSHVYWYRQLPEEGLKFMVYLQKENIIDESGMPKERFSAEFPKEGPSILRIQQVVRGDSAAYFCASSPGSGLGEAFFGQGTRLTVV.

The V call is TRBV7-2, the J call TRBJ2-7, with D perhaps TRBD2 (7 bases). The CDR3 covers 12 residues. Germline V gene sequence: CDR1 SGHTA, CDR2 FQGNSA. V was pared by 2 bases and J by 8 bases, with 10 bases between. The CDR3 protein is CASSLSGTQQYF. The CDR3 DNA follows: TGTGCCAGCAGCTTAAGCGGGACACAGCAGTACTTC.

The CDR3 is CASSQTGGTDSPLHF. CDR3 bases: TGTGCCAGCTCACAGACAGGGGGCACGGATTCACCCCTCCACTTT. This sequence joins TRBV18 and TRBJ1-6; 10 bases agree with TRBD1. Trimming at V came to 4 bases and at J to 8 bases, leaving 5 bases not matched to a gene. This CDR3 has 15 amino acids. CDR1 is KGHSH, CDR2 LQKENI, per germline.